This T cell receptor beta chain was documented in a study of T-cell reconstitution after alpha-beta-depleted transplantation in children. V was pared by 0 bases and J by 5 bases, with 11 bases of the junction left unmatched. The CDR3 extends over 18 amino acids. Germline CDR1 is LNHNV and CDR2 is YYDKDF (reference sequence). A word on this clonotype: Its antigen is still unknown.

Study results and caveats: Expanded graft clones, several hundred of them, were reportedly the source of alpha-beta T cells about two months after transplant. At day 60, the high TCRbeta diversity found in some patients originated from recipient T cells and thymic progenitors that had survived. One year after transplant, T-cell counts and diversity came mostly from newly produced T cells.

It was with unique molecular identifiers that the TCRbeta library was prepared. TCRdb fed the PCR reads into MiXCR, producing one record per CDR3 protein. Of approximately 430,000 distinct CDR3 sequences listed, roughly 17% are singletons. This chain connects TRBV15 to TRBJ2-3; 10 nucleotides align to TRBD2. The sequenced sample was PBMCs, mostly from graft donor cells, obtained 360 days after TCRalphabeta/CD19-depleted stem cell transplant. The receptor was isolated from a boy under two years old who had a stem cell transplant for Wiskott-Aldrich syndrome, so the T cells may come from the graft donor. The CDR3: CATSRDLGLAITGDTQYF. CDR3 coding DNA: TGTGCCACCAGCAGAGATCTGGGACTAGCGATCACTGGAGATACGCAGTATTTT.